A selection of T cell receptor beta chains follows, all from one sample in a study of OX40 agonist ivuxolimab in advanced cancers. Profiling relied on immunoSEQ multiplex PCR, and the TCRdb table lists in-frame clones only, not all of them. The profile covers approximately 90,000 clones, with about 88% appearing a single time and approximately 0.26% taken by the ten largest. The sequencing used CD4+ or CD8+ T cells sorted from blood, collected in a trial of the OX40 agonist ivuxolimab. These receptors were obtained from an adult with an advanced solid tumor such as melanoma, head and neck, liver or kidney cancer. CDR3s include the opening cysteine and the closing phenylalanine or tryptophan. D genes are given only for firm matches. Not every row has a clone size; where given, it reads once, few, many or a size class.

-	-	TRBV11-1	TRBJ1-4	TGTGCCAGCAGCCCACAGGGTAGGCCTAATGAAAAACTGTTTTTT	CASSPQGRPNEKLFF
-	-	TRBV10-1	TRBJ2-3	TGCGCCAGCAGGGTATACATTTTTTTGGGCTGTATGGATACGCAGTATTTT	CASRVYIFLGCMDTQYF
-	-	TRBV14	TRBJ2-6	TGTGCCAGCAGCCAGGGATCTGGGGCCAACGTCCTGACTTTC	CASSQGSGANVLTF
-	-	TRBV5-5	TRBJ1-4	TGTGCCAGCAGCATCGCGCCCGGTGCTGCAACTAATGAAAAACTGTTTTTT	CASSIAPGAATNEKLFF
-	-	TRBV5-8	TRBJ1-3	TGTGCCAGCAGCTTGAATCCCGCGTACTCTGGAAACACCATATATTTT	CASSLNPAYSGNTIYF
-	TRBD1	TRBV10-2	TRBJ2-3	TGCGCCAGCGGACAGGACACAGATACGCAGTATTTT	CASGQDTDTQYF
-	-	TRBV19	TRBJ1-1	TGTGCCAGTACCAACCCCGGCCCCACTGAAGCTTTCTTT	CASTNPGPTEAFF
-	TRBD1	TRBV6-5	TRBJ1-2	TGTGCCAGCAGAAAAGGGACAGGGGGCGACTATGGCTACACCTTC	CASRKGTGGDYGYTF
-	TRBD1	TRBV19	TRBJ2-5	TGTGCCACGGGACAGCACCAAGAGACCCAGTACTTC	CATGQHQETQYF
once	-	TRBV4-2	TRBJ2-5	TGTGCCAGCAGCCGAGGACTCGAGAACCAAGAGACCCAGTACTTC	CASSRGLENQETQYF
-	-	TRBV11-2	TRBJ2-3	TGTGCCAGCTTGGGCAGGGGCGGCACAGATACGCAGTATTTT	CASLGRGGTDTQYF
-	-	TRBV2	TRBJ2-3	TGTGCCAGCAATGGGCAAGGCACAGATACGCAGTATTTT	CASNGQGTDTQYF
-	TRBD1	TRBV7-7	TRBJ2-2	TGTGCCAGCAGCCCGCGACAGGGTTACGGGGAGCTGTTTTTT	CASSPRQGYGELFF
-	TRBD1	TRBV5-1	TRBJ1-4	TGCGCCAGCCGACAGGGGGCAACTAATGAAAAACTGTTTTTT	CASRQGATNEKLFF
-	-	TRBV5-1	TRBJ1-2	TGCGCCAGCAGCTTGGGGGACTCTAAGGCTGATTGGGGCTACACCTTC	CASSLGDSKADWGYTF
-	-	TRBV6-6	TRBJ1-1	TGTGCCAGCAGTTACTCTCGCGGGGGGCAGGAAGCTTTCTTT	CASSYSRGGQEAFF
few	-	TRBV30	TRBJ1-5	TGTGCCTGGAGTGTAGGGGGGGATCAGCCCCAGCATTTT	CAWSVGGDQPQHF
-	TRBD1	TRBV29-1	TRBJ2-4	TGCAGCGCTTGCGGGGACAGGGGTAATACCCAAAACATTCAGTACTTC	CSACGDRGNTQNIQYF
-	-	TRBV10-2	TRBJ1-2	TGCGCCAGCAAATCAAGGCAGGGGAACTATGGCTACACCTTC	CASKSRQGNYGYTF
-	-	TRBV10-3	TRBJ2-7	TGTGCCATCAGTGTTAGGAGCTCCTACGAGCAGTACTTC	CAISVRSSYEQYF
-	-	TRBV7-8	TRBJ1-1	TGTGCCAGCAGCTTAGCGCACGGGACACGGAACACTGAAGCTTTCTTT	CASSLAHGTRNTEAFF
-	-	TRBV5-4	TRBJ2-3	TGTGCCAGCAGCTTATCATCTAGACTAACAGATACGCAGTATTTT	CASSLSSRLTDTQYF
-	-	TRBV21-1	TRBJ1-1	TGTGCCAGCAGCTGGCCTGGGAACACTGAAGCTTTCTTT	CASSWPGNTEAFF
-	TRBD2	TRBV7-7	TRBJ2-5	TGTGCCAGCAGCTTAGCGTACGGGGGGAGGGAGACCCAGTACTTC	CASSLAYGGRETQYF
many	-	TRBV7-9	TRBJ1-5	TGTGCCAGCAGCTTAGACGGGGGCATGGGCAATCAGCCCCAGCATTTT	CASSLDGGMGNQPQHF
-	-	TRBV7-3	TRBJ2-1	TGTGCCAGCAGCCATGAGGGTCGTCGAGGGTACAATGAGCAGTTCTTC	CASSHEGRRGYNEQFF
-	-	TRBV5-6	TRBJ1-5	TGTGCCAGCAGCTTGGCCCACGGAAATAGCAATCAGCCCCAGCATTTT	CASSLAHGNSNQPQHF
-	-	TRBV21-1	TRBJ1-5	TGTGCCAGCAGCACCTGGACAGGGCCAAATCAGCCCCAGCATTTT	CASSTWTGPNQPQHF
-	TRBD2	TRBV5-4	TRBJ2-7	TGTGCCAGCAGCAATAGGACTAGCAGCTACGAGCAGTACTTC	CASSNRTSSYEQYF
-	-	TRBV7-2	TRBJ2-3	TGTGCCAGCAGCTTAGTGGCGGGGGCTAGCACAGATACGCAGTATTTT	CASSLVAGASTDTQYF
-	TRBD1	TRBV5-1	TRBJ1-1	TGCGCCAGCAGCTTGGCAGGGGGCCATGAAGCTTTCTTT	CASSLAGGHEAFF
-	-	TRBV19	TRBJ1-5	TGTGCCAGTAGTATAGATCCTGGATCTCAGCCCCAGCATTTT	CASSIDPGSQPQHF
-	-	TRBV6-6	TRBJ1-1	TGTGCCAGCAGTTACTCAATAGAGGGCAGGCGGGAAGCTTTCTTT	CASSYSIEGRREAFF
-	TRBD1	TRBV19	TRBJ1-2	TGTGCCAGTAGTGCAGGGGGCCGTATTGCGCCGAACTATGGCTACACCTTC	CASSAGGRIAPNYGYTF
-	TRBD2	TRBV6-5	TRBJ2-1	TGTGCCAGCAGTTACCGGTCCGGGACTAGCTTCAATGAGCAGTTCTTC	CASSYRSGTSFNEQFF
-	-	TRBV7-2	TRBJ2-2	TGTGCCAGCAGCATACAGGGGAACACCGGGGAGCTGTTTTTT	CASSIQGNTGELFF
-	TRBD1	TRBV6-1	TRBJ2-7	TGTGCCAGCAGTAGGGGACAGGCGGGCTCCTACGAGCAGTACTTC	CASSRGQAGSYEQYF